The 17 T cell receptor beta chains listed next were all sequenced from one sample in a study of cytomegalovirus exposure and HLA in healthy donors (dated by TCRdb to 2017 to 2019). Library construction relied on the immunoSEQ multiplex PCR assay. What TCRdb holds here is the immuneACCESS table cut down to in-frame rearrangements. Part of the clones is not present; checked against another copy, under half of the missing clones reflect an unresolved V gene, and the others are unexplained. The sample table holds about 65,000 clones, of which 90% to 95% were seen once. Of the sample, 1.3% is held by the ten largest clones. Material: PBMCs. Every receptor here comes from a woman aged 18-35 years in good health and CMV-seronegative.

The rearrangement joins TRBV11-3 to TRBJ1-4; TRBD1 is a possible D gene (5 bases). V lost 1 base and J lost 8, with 8 bases in between. The germline gives CDR1 SGHNT, CDR2 YENEEA. This CDR3 region has 13 residues. Here the CDR3 DNA reads TGTGCCAGCAGCTTAGGAACAGGAGAAAAACTGTTTTTT. This sequence encodes CASSLGTGEKLFF.

The chain is built from TRBV27 and TRBJ2-7, with D tentatively TRBD2 (6 bases). The CDR3 covers 16 residues. Germline CDR1 MNHEY, CDR2 SMNVEV (reference sequence). The V and J ends lost 4 bases and 5 bases respectively, with 21 bases between them. Here the CDR3 reads CASSSRDSPPVHEQYF. The CDR3 nucleotides read TGTGCCAGCAGTTCCCGGGACTCCCCACCGGTCCACGAGCAGTACTTC.

The V gene is TRBV4-2, the J gene TRBJ1-3; D perhaps matches TRBD1 (6 bases). With 4 bases removed from V and 2 bases from J, the gap between germline ends came to 21 bases. In germline, CDR1 is LGHNA, CDR2 YNFKEQ. The CDR3 runs 18 residues. CDR3 coding DNA: TGTGCCAGCAGCCTGGACAGTTCTCCCCTCGGCACTGGAAACACCATATATTTT. It codes for CASSLDSSPLGTGNTIYF.

J is TRBJ2-3 and V is TRBV10-1; perhaps TRBD1 as D (5 bases). V was cut by 3 bases and J by 3 bases, with 13 bases left in between. Germline CDR1 reads WNHNN; CDR2 reads SYGVQD (reference sequence). The CDR3 runs 15 residues. The CDR3 coding sequence is TGCGCCAGCAGTGAAGGGCAGGGTGGGACAGATACGCAGTATTTT. Translated: CASSEGQGGTDTQYF.

The chain combines TRBV2 with TRBJ2-7; a possible D gene is TRBD1 (6 bases). Germline lookup yields CDR1 SNHLY and CDR2 FYNNEI. The CDR3 extends over 13 amino acids. V lost 5 bases and J lost 7, with 15 bases in between. CDR3 nucleotides: TGTGCCAGCAGTTCCAACAGGGTCGGGGAGCAGTACTTC. Protein product: CASSSNRVGEQYF. The full variable domain, its missing parts supplied by reference TRBV2 and TRBJ2-7, is EPEVTQTPSHQVTQMGQEVILRCVPISNHLYFYWYRQILGQKVEFLVSFYNNEISEKSEIFDDQFSVERPDGSNFTLKIRSTKLEDSAMYFCASSSNRVGEQYFGPGTRLTVT.

The rearrangement joins TRBV5-4 to TRBJ2-1, with D perhaps TRBD2 (5 bases). This CDR3 spans 13 amino acids. Trimming removed 4 bases from V and 9 bases from J, with 14 bases in between. CDR1 and CDR2 (germline): SGHNT, YYREEE (reference sequence). CDR3 loop: CASSILSGGEQFF. The CDR3 DNA reads TGTGCCAGCAGCATATTGAGCGGTGGTGAGCAGTTCTTC.

This clone was seen once. A read error may account for a junction end that differs from germline. This sequence joins TRBV6-4 and TRBJ2-1; the D is unclear. The germline V gene has CDR1 MRHNA and CDR2 SNTAGT. The CDR3 totals 14 residues. The CDR3 DNA reads as TGTGCCAGCAGAGACTCCCCGCTAGGCAATGAGCAGTTCTTC. As protein: CASRDSPLGNEQFF.

The V gene is TRBV10-1, the J gene TRBJ2-6, with 8 bases fitting TRBD2. The V and J ends lost 7 bases and 2 bases, in that order; junction bases with no gene match: 13. The CDR3 sequence is 18 residues long. Germline V gene lookup returns CDR1 WNHNN and CDR2 SYGVQD (reference sequence). This CDR3 is CASNGAGTSRTGANVLTF. Here the CDR3 DNA reads TGCGCCAGCAATGGGGCCGGGACTAGTCGTACTGGGGCCAACGTCCTGACTTTC.

The V gene is TRBV28, the J gene TRBJ1-1; D perhaps matches TRBD1 (6 bases). This CDR3 comprises 14 residues. The germline V gene has CDR1 MDHEN and CDR2 SYDVKM. V was cut by 3 bases and J by 4 bases, with 12 bases left in between. CDR3 DNA sequence: TGTGCCAGCAGTTTGGGGGGGGGCGGCACTGAAGCTTTCTTT. Translation: CASSLGGGGTEAFF.

The chain recombines TRBV5-6 with TRBJ2-7; D is possibly TRBD2 (5 bases). The CDR3 extends over 14 amino acids. CDR1 is SGHDT and CDR2 is YYEEEE in the germline V gene. V lost 5 bases, J lost 0 bases, and 12 bases lay in between. CDR3 sequence reads: CASRETGSSYEQYF. CDR3 DNA sequence: TGTGCCAGCAGGGAAACTGGGAGCTCCTACGAGCAGTACTTC.

The table lists this clone with a count of one. The DNA of the CDR3 is TGCAGCGTTGACCGAGGGAGCACAGATACGCAGTATTTT. Translation gives CSVDRGSTDTQYF. The genes are TRBV29-1 and TRBJ2-3; D might be TRBD2 (5 bases). Per germline, CDR1 SQVTM and CDR2 ANQGSEA. V lost 3 bases, J lost 0 bases, and 7 bases lay in between. This CDR3 region has 13 residues.

The chain employs TRBV4-1 and TRBJ2-7; 10 positions agree with TRBD1. Trimming took 1 base from V and 4 from J; bases not matched to a gene: 10. The CDR3 length is 17 residues. Germline CDR1 reads MGHRA; CDR2 reads YSYEKL. CDR3 nucleotide sequence: TGCGCCAGCAGCCAAGGACCGTCGGGACAGGGGAAATACGAGCAGTACTTC. Residues: CASSQGPSGQGKYEQYF.

The chain is built from TRBV19 and TRBJ1-1, with D possibly matching TRBD1 (5 bases). Germline V gene sequence: CDR1 LNHDA, CDR2 SQIVND (reference sequence). This CDR3 is 15 amino acids long. V was clipped by 9 bases and J by 4 bases, with 21 bases between them. The CDR3 bases are TGTGCCAGCCGGAAGGGCGGACAAAGGAGCACTGAAGCTTTCTTT. Translation gives CASRKGGQRSTEAFF.

The chain combines TRBV7-9 with TRBJ2-7, with 8 bases identical to TRBD1. Germline V lookup: CDR1 SEHNR, CDR2 FQNEAQ (reference sequence). The V and J ends lost 5 bases and 3 bases, in that order; junction bases with no gene match: 12. The CDR3 has 16 amino acids. The CDR3 sequence: CASSLRGQGLGYEQYF. The CDR3 coding sequence is TGTGCCAGCAGCCTAAGAGGACAGGGACTTGGCTACGAGCAGTACTTC.

This chain uses TRBV5-4 with TRBJ2-4; tentatively, D is TRBD1 (6 bases). CDR1 SGHNT and CDR2 YYREEE come from the germline V gene (reference sequence). The V end lost 4 bases, the J end lost 3 bases, and 11 bases lay between the germline ends. This CDR3 spans 14 amino acids. Written as DNA, the CDR3 is TGTGCCAGCAGCCCAGGGGTGGACAAAAACATTCAGTACTTC. Its translation is CASSPGVDKNIQYF.

V and J are TRBV19 and TRBJ2-2, with TRBD1 as a possible D gene (6 bases). This CDR3 is built from 17 residues. Trimming removed 1 base from V and 2 bases from J, with 14 bases in between. Looked up from germline, CDR1 is LNHDA and CDR2 is SQIVND (reference sequence). CDR3 protein: CASSIVVGAGNTGELFF. The CDR3 nucleotides read TGTGCCAGTAGTATAGTGGTGGGGGCAGGCAACACCGGGGAGCTGTTTTTT.

The chain is built from TRBV28 and TRBJ1-1; a weak D match, TRBD1 (5 bases). The ends were cut back, 6 bases at V and 3 bases at J, with 17 bases in the middle. CDR1 is MDHEN, CDR2 SYDVKM, per germline. This CDR3 has 15 amino acids. CDR3 DNA sequence: TGTGCCAGCAGGCCGGGGGGTGGGAGGGACACTGAAGCTTTCTTT. Encoded protein: CASRPGGGRDTEAFF.